This T cell receptor (beta chain) was obtained from a study of blood T cell repertoires in COVID-19 (dated by TCRdb to 2020 to 2022). In the study overall: Samples covering the acute and convalescent phases of COVID-19 were provided by collaborators in the United States, Italy and Spain. The material from the prospective study consisted of cDNA or gDNA derived from T cells, B-cell-depleted T cells, or PBMCs. The dataset comprised deeply sampled blood TCRbeta repertoires from subjects exposed to, actively infected with, or recovered from COVID-19. The repertoires were released in a freely available public database meant as a resource for research on the immune response to SARS-CoV-2. The samples were drawn from the first 160 participants of the ongoing ImmuneRACE study and from under 1,500 subjects provided by 6 global collaborators. Sample metadata almost always included a de-identified subject ID, COVID-19 status, age in years and sex. Where available, HLA class I and class II types were taken from metadata supplied by the sample provider and were not determined by assay-based typing. Broader findings and caveats from the paper: The quantity of clinical and demographic metadata differed by source and by participant and was supplied without curation.

TCRbeta CDR3 regions were amplified from genomic DNA by means of the immunoSEQ Assay, a bias-controlled multiplex PCR. Per the original workflow: The number of nucleated cells in each sample was estimated by amplification of reference gene primers within the assay. To quantify the absolute abundance of each unique TCRbeta CDR3 rearrangement, sequence reads were collapsed and filtered. For each sample, productive Simpson clonality was calculated by taking the square root of Simpson's diversity index across productive rearrangements. Here the immuneACCESS table is served through TCRdb, limited to in-frame sequences with V and J called. Missing clones are a known gap in these copies; in checked studies unresolved V genes cover under half, and the rest lacks a known reason. D and trimming were read from the DNA, whereas the V and J calls and clone size are those reported in that table. The sample table contains 200,000 to 250,000 clones; only one count was recorded for about nine tenths of them. The ten largest clones add up to 0.85% to 0.95% of the sample.

In the prospective study, participants were 18 to 89 years old, resided in fewer than 25 geographic areas of the United States, and were enrolled through a virtual design. In the prospective study, cohorts were assigned on the basis of participant-reported clinical history obtained from a screening survey and a study questionnaire. Exposed participants had been in contact, within 2 weeks of entering the study, with a person who had a PCR-confirmed or clinician-diagnosed case of COVID-19. Each participant in the prospective study had whole blood, serum and a nasopharyngeal or oropharyngeal swab collected by mobile phlebotomists. Participants in the prospective study had the option to provide additional blood draws and questionnaires over a roughly two-month period. Prospective study blood samples were shipped either frozen or at room temperature before DNA extraction. From the cysteine up to the phenylalanine, the CDR3 has a length of 12 residues. The kept DNA is CDR3 alone, 36 bases in frame from the first base. The junction shows trimming of 4 bases on V and 10 bases on J, plus 11 bases between the germline ends. In the germline V gene, CDR1 corresponds to SNHLY and CDR2 to FYNNEI.

In regard to this clone: Its recognized antigen is unknown. No base quality values were provided; no much bigger clone lies one nucleotide off.

The clonotype was recovered from a man in his fifties or sixties who had been exposed to COVID-19. What was sequenced was PBMCs or T cells enriched from blood (not recorded which). The V gene is TRBV2 and the J gene is TRBJ1-3; no D segment can be confidently identified. In nucleotide form, the sequence is TGTGCCAGCAGTGGACGGCCCGGGACCATATATTTT. This codes for CASSGRPGTIYF.